These 24 T cell receptor beta chains were all obtained from the same sample, sequenced in a study of blood T cell repertoires in COVID-19. TCRdb's copy holds only in-frame clones and misses some; the assay was immunoSEQ multiplex PCR. Of about 130,000 clones listed, more than 80% are singletons. Material for sequencing was peripheral blood. The receptor set was obtained from a woman of 80 years or more with COVID-19, enrolled during active disease.

This clone appeared once. The chain employs TRBV9 and TRBJ2-3; 12 positions match TRBD2. V was clipped by 0 bases and J by 5 bases; unmatched bases: 4. There are 16 residues in the CDR3. Germline lookup yields CDR1 SGDLS and CDR2 YYNGEE. In DNA form, the CDR3 reads TGTGCCAGCAGCGTAGCGACTAGCGGGAGTGTAGATACGCAGTATTTT. Its translation: CASSVATSGSVDTQYF.

The gene calls are TRBV3-1 (or the pseudogene TRBV3-2) and TRBJ2-7; 10 nucleotides agree with TRBD2. This CDR3 spans 13 amino acids. Trimming took 8 bases from V and 2 from J; bases not matched to a gene: 3. CDR1 LGHDT and CDR2 YNNKEL come from the germline V gene (reference sequence). The CDR3 loop is CASGLAGAYEQYF. In DNA, the CDR3 is TGTGCCAGCGGCCTAGCGGGAGCCTACGAGCAGTACTTC.

The chain has TRBV9 and TRBJ2-1; the match to TRBD2 covers 7 bases. Germline assignment: CDR1 SGDLS and CDR2 YYNGEE. CDR3 length equals 14 residues. The V gene end was trimmed by 0 bases and the J gene end by 10 bases; junction bases not matched to a gene: 7. The CDR3 spells CASSVGLAFTEQFF. In nucleotides, the CDR3 is TGTGCCAGCAGCGTAGGACTAGCATTCACCGAGCAGTTCTTC.

The V and J genes are TRBV11-1 and TRBJ2-7, with 7 bases fitting TRBD1. With 4 bases clipped from V and 2 bases from J, the junction kept 5 bases outside the gene matches. This CDR3 contains 14 residues. Germline V lookup: CDR1 SGHAT, CDR2 FQDESV (reference sequence). CDR3 in amino acids: CASSSWDSTYEQYF. The CDR3 region has the DNA TGTGCCAGCAGCTCCTGGGACAGTACCTACGAGCAGTACTTC. Full variable domain (rest looked up from reference TRBV11-1 and TRBJ2-7): EAEVAQSPRYKITEKSQAVAFWCDPISGHATLYWYRQILGQGPELLVQFQDESVVDDSQLPKDRFSAERLKGVDSTLKIQPAELGDSAMYLCASSSWDSTYEQYFGPGTRLTVT.

The gene calls are TRBV5-1 and TRBJ1-3, with D unclear. Trimming stripped 5 bases from V and 0 bases from J, with 9 bases between. The CDR3 sequence is 14 residues long. Per the germline V gene, CDR1 is SGHRS and CDR2 is YFSETQ. This CDR3 reads CASRAGNSGNTIYF. CDR3 DNA: TGCGCCAGCAGGGCCGGGAACTCTGGAAACACCATATATTTT.

This chain joins TRBV6-4 and TRBJ2-1; 8 bases fit TRBD2. Germline loops: CDR1 MRHNA, CDR2 SNTAGT. The CDR3 extends over 14 amino acids. Trimming removed 8 bases from V and 3 bases from J; junction bases left unmatched: 6. The CDR3 coding sequence is TGTGCCAGCTCTAAGGGACTAGACTACAATGAGCAGTTCTTC. Amino acids: CASSKGLDYNEQFF.

This clone was detected only once. The chain couples TRBV2 to TRBJ1-4; a weak D match, TRBD1 (6 bases). Trimming pared 3 bases from V and 4 bases from J, leaving 15 bases between. CDR1 is SNHLY and CDR2 is FYNNEI in the germline V gene. CDR3 length equals 16 residues. CDR3 amino acids: CASSDSKGRGNEKLFF. The CDR3 DNA sequence: TGTGCCAGCAGTGATTCGAAGGGCAGGGGTAATGAAAAACTGTTTTTT.

This clone was seen only once. This chain uses TRBV28 with TRBJ1-5; perhaps TRBD1 as D (5 bases). Germline V gene data show CDR1 as MDHEN and CDR2 as SYDVKM. The V and J ends lost 11 bases and 6 bases respectively, with 20 bases between them. CDR3 length equals 14 residues. The CDR3 reads CALDDDGGGQPQHF. In DNA form, the CDR3 reads TGTGCCCTAGACGATGATGGGGGAGGTCAGCCCCAGCATTTT.

The chain is built from TRBV28 and TRBJ1-2; D not resolved. The CDR3 is made up of 14 amino acids. The V gene lost 5 bases and the J gene lost 4 bases, with 14 bases spanning the gap. Germline V lookup: CDR1 MDHEN, CDR2 SYDVKM. The CDR3 sequence: CASSGGYRSYGYTF. CDR3 DNA: TGTGCCAGCAGTGGAGGATACCGGAGCTATGGCTACACCTTC.

The chain couples TRBV27 to TRBJ1-6; 8 nucleotides match TRBD1. This CDR3 has 14 amino acids. V trimming: 7 bases; J trimming: 5 bases; junction bases outside the gene matches: 4. The germline V gene encodes CDR1 MNHEY and CDR2 SMNVEV (reference sequence). The CDR3 DNA is TGTGCCAGCAACGTACAGGGGGATAATTCACCCCTCCACTTT. It translates to CASNVQGDNSPLHF.

This rearrangement joins TRBV20-1 to TRBJ1-5; D is unresolved. Germline assignment: CDR1 DFQATT and CDR2 SNEGSKA (reference sequence). This CDR3 has 14 amino acids. V was pared by 3 bases and J by 0 bases, with 9 bases between. In nucleotides, the CDR3 is TGCAGTGCTAGTTTAGTAAATAGCAATCAGCCCCAGCATTTT. Protein: CSASLVNSNQPQHF.

The chain couples TRBV15 to TRBJ2-6; D unresolved. The CDR3 is made up of 13 amino acids. V was shortened by 5 bases and J by 2 bases, with 4 bases between the two germline ends. CDR1 is LNHNV, CDR2 YYDKDF, per germline (reference sequence). The CDR3 nucleotides are TGTGCCACCAGCTCGGCTGGGGCCAACGTCCTGACTTTC. It specifies CATSSAGANVLTF.

The CDR3 DNA is TGTGCCAGCAGTTTATTCCGCATTAGACAGAGCTCTGGCTACACCTTC. The encoded protein is CASSLFRIRQSSGYTF. The chain is built from TRBV28 and TRBJ1-2; D might be TRBD1 (5 bases). Germline CDR1 MDHEN, CDR2 SYDVKM. The V end lost 1 base, the J end lost 7 bases, and 19 bases lay between the germline ends. This CDR3 comprises 16 residues.

V and J are TRBV4-3 and TRBJ1-1, with TRBD1 matching 7 bases. Germline CDR1 reads LGHNA; CDR2 reads YSLEER. J was trimmed by 0 bases and V by 1 base; bases with no gene match: 2. CDR3 length equals 15 residues. The CDR3 DNA reads TGCGCCAGCAGCCAAGGAGACAGGGTGAACACTGAAGCTTTCTTT. This codes for CASSQGDRVNTEAFF.

The rearrangement links TRBV5-1 to TRBJ2-2; 9 bases are a match to TRBD1. The CDR3 is 17 residues long. Germline lookup yields CDR1 SGHRS and CDR2 YFSETQ. The V and J ends lost 0 bases and 4 bases, in that order; junction bases with no gene match: 7. CDR3 DNA sequence: TGCGCCAGCAGCTTGGTAATGGGACAGGGACCCACCGGGGAGCTGTTTTTT. Encoded protein: CASSLVMGQGPTGELFF.

The chain carries TRBV6-5 and TRBJ2-1, with 9 bases that match TRBD2. The CDR3 sequence is 14 residues long. The junction had 6 bases not matched to a gene; V was cut back by 6 bases and J by 6 bases. The germline CDR1 and CDR2 sequences are MNHEY and SVGAGI. CDR3 sequence: CASRNPSGTNEQFF. CDR3 coding DNA: TGTGCCAGCAGGAACCCTAGCGGGACCAATGAGCAGTTCTTC.

The chain links TRBV19 to TRBJ2-7, with 8 bases that match TRBD2. Trimming cost V 4 bases and J 1 base; bases outside gene matches: 9. In germline, CDR1 is LNHDA, CDR2 SQIVND (reference sequence). The CDR3 totals 16 residues. The CDR3 here is CASSTLGAGESYEQYF. The DNA for the CDR3 is TGTGCCAGTAGTACCCTCGGAGCGGGAGAATCCTACGAGCAGTACTTC.

The chain couples TRBV6-2 or TRBV6-3 to TRBJ2-5, with TRBD2 matching over 13 bases. The germline CDR1 and CDR2 sequences are MNHEY and SVGEGT. This CDR3 has 18 amino acids. Trimming cost V 2 bases and J 2 bases; bases outside gene matches: 8. CDR3: CASSYGRLAGGFQETQYF. In nucleotides, the CDR3 is TGTGCCAGCAGTTACGGGAGACTAGCGGGAGGTTTTCAAGAGACCCAGTACTTC.

The sample holds a few counts of this clone. The chain recombines TRBV7-2 with TRBJ2-7; 9 bases line up with TRBD2. CDR1 SGHTA and CDR2 FQGNSA come from the germline V gene. The V segment lost 1 base and the J segment 6 bases; nucleotides outside the gene matches: 7. CDR3 length: 15 amino acids. Here the CDR3 reads CASSLDGTSIFEQYF. In DNA, the CDR3 is TGTGCCAGCAGCTTAGATGGGACTAGCATATTCGAGCAGTACTTC.

CDR3 nucleotide sequence: TGTGCCAGCAGCTTAGGTACGAGCGGAAACTCCTACGAGCAGTACTTC. Its translation: CASSLGTSGNSYEQYF. The V call is TRBV13, the J call TRBJ2-7, with D possibly being TRBD2 (5 bases). The V end lost 0 bases, the J end lost 0 bases, and 12 bases lay between the germline ends. Germline CDR1 and CDR2: PRHDT and FYEKMQ (reference sequence). The CDR3 loop spans 16 amino acids.

The J gene is TRBJ1-1, the V gene TRBV28; D gene unclear. CDR1 is MDHEN, CDR2 SYDVKM, per germline. This CDR3 comprises 13 residues. The V end was cut by 4 bases, the J end by 0 bases, with 6 bases between. CDR3 bases: TGTGCCAGCAGTTACACCGTGAACACTGAAGCTTTCTTT. As protein: CASSYTVNTEAFF. The full variable domain, in which reference TRBV28 and TRBJ1-1 provide the parts outside the CDR3, is DVKVTQSSRYLVKRTGEKVFLECVQDMDHENMFWYRQDPGLGLRLIYFSYDVKMKEKGDIPEGYSVSREKKERFSLILESASTNQTSMYLCASSYTVNTEAFFGQGTRLTVV.

This rearrangement joins TRBV19 to TRBJ2-5, with 11 bases identical to TRBD2. V shed 5 bases and J 2 bases; nucleotides not matched to a gene: 1. From germline, CDR1 is LNHDA and CDR2 SQIVND (reference sequence). The CDR3 length is 14 residues. In nucleotides, the CDR3 is TGTGCCAGTAGTCGGACTAGCGGGCAAGAGACCCAGTACTTC. It yields the protein CASSRTSGQETQYF.

The chain uses TRBV9 and TRBJ2-3, with TRBD2 matching over 10 bases. With V trimmed by 4 bases and J by 4 bases, 6 bases remained unmatched. The CDR3 extends over 15 amino acids. Germline V gene sequence: CDR1 SGDLS, CDR2 YYNGEE. CDR3 sequence: CASSRAGGPPDTQYF. The CDR3 region has the DNA TGTGCCAGCAGCCGAGCGGGAGGGCCGCCAGATACGCAGTATTTT.

The V and J genes are TRBV19 and TRBJ1-5; a weak D match, TRBD1 (6 bases). Trimming left V 5 bases short and J 3 bases short, with 14 bases between. Germline assignment: CDR1 LNHDA and CDR2 SQIVND (reference sequence). This CDR3 is 15 amino acids long. This CDR3 reads CASSLQGIPNQPQHF. DNA for the CDR3: TGTGCCAGTAGTCTCCAGGGGATCCCCAATCAGCCCCAGCATTTT.